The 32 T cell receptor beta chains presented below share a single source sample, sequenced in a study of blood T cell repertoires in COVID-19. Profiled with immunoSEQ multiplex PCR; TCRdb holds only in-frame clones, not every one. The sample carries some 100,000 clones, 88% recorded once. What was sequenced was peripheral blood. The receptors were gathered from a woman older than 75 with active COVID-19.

In nucleotides, the CDR3 is TGTGCCAGCAGGGCGACAGGGGGCAACTATGGCTACACCTTC. This sequence encodes CASRATGGNYGYTF. The rearrangement uses TRBV6-5 and TRBJ1-2; 10 nucleotides agree with TRBD1. The CDR3 extends over 14 amino acids. Germline trimming cut 6 bases from V and 2 bases from J; bases unmatched to any gene: 3. The germline CDR1 and CDR2 sequences are MNHEY and SVGAGI.

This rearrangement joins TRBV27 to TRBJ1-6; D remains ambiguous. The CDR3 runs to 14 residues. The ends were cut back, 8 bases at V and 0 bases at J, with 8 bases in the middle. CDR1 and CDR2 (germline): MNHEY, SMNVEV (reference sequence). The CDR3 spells CASSGISYNSPLHF. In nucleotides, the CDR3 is TGTGCCAGCTCCGGGATCTCCTATAATTCACCCCTCCACTTT.

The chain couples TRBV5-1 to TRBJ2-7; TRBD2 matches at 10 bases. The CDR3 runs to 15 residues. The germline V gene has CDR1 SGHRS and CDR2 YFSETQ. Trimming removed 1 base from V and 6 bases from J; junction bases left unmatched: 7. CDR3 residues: CASSLHPGLASEQYF. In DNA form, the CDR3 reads TGCGCCAGCAGCTTGCACCCGGGACTAGCGTCCGAGCAGTACTTC.

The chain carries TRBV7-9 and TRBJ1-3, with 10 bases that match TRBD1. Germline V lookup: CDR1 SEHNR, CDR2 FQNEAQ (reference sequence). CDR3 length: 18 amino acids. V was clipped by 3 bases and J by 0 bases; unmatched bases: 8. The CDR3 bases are TGTGCCAGCAGCTTTGGGACAGGGGCCCTGCACTCTGGAAACACCATATATTTT. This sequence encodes CASSFGTGALHSGNTIYF.

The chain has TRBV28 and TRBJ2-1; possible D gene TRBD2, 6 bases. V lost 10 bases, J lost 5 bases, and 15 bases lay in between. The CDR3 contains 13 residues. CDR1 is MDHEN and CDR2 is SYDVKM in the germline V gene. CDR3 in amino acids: CATSDLLHNEQFF. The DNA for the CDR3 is TGTGCCACTAGCGACCTCCTTCACAATGAGCAGTTCTTC. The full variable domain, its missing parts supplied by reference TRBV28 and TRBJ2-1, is DVKVTQSSRYLVKRTGEKVFLECVQDMDHENMFWYRQDPGLGLRLIYFSYDVKMKEKGDIPEGYSVSREKKERFSLILESASTNQTSMYLCATSDLLHNEQFFGPGTRLTVL.

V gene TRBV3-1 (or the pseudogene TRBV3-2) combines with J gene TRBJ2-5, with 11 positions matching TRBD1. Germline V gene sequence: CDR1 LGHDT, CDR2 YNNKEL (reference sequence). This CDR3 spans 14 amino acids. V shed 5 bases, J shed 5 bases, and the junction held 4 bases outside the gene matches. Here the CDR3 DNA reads TGTGCCAGCAGCGGGACAGGGGGATTGGAGACCCAGTACTTC. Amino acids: CASSGTGGLETQYF.

The chain's CDR3 is CASSEAGRVQYF. The CDR3 DNA sequence: TGTGCCAGCAGTGAAGCCGGGAGGGTGCAGTACTTC. V and J are TRBV2 and TRBJ2-7; 8 bases map to TRBD2. CDR3 length: 12 amino acids. In germline, CDR1 is SNHLY, CDR2 FYNNEI. V trimming: 0 bases; J trimming: 9 bases; junction bases outside the gene matches: 1.

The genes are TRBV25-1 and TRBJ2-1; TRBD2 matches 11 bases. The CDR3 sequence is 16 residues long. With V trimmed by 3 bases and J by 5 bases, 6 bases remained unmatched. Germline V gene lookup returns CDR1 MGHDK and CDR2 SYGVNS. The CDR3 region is CASSEIRLAGNNEQFF. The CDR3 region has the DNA TGTGCCAGCAGTGAGATCAGACTAGCGGGAAACAATGAGCAGTTCTTC.

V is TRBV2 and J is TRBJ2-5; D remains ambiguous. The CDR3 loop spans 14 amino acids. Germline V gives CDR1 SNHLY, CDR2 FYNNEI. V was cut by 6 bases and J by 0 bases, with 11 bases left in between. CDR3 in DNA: TGTGCCAGCAGCGAGCTAGAAAACCAAGAGACCCAGTACTTC. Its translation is CASSELENQETQYF. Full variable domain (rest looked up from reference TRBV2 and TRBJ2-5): EPEVTQTPSHQVTQMGQEVILRCVPISNHLYFYWYRQILGQKVEFLVSFYNNEISEKSEIFDDQFSVERPDGSNFTLKIRSTKLEDSAMYFCASSELENQETQYFGPGTRLLVL.

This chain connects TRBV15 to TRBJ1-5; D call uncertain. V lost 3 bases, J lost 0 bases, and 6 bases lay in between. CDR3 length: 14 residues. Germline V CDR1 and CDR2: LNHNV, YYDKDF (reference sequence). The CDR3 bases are TGTGCCACCAGCAGGGGCTATAGCAATCAGCCCCAGCATTTT. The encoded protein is CATSRGYSNQPQHF.

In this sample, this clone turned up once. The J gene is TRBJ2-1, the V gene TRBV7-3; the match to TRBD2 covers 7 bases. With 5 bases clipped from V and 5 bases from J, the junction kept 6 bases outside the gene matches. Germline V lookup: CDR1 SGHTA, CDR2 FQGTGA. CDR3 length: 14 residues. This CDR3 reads CASSRSGKDNEQFF. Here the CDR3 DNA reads TGTGCCAGCAGCAGAAGCGGGAAGGACAATGAGCAGTTCTTC.

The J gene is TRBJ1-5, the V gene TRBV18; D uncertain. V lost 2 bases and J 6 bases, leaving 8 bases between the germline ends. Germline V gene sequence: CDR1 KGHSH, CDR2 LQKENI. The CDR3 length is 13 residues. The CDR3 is CASSPGEAQPQHF. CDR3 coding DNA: TGTGCCAGCTCACCAGGGGAGGCTCAGCCCCAGCATTTT.

In DNA form, the CDR3 reads TGTGCCAGCAGCGCCGAACTAGCGGGAGGTTGGAACAATGAGCAGTTCTTC. This translates into CASSAELAGGWNNEQFF. The V gene is TRBV9, the J gene TRBJ2-1; 12 nucleotides align to TRBD2. CDR3 length equals 17 residues. Germline CDR1 and CDR2: SGDLS and YYNGEE. Unmatched junction bases numbered 9, after V lost 3 bases and J lost 5 bases.

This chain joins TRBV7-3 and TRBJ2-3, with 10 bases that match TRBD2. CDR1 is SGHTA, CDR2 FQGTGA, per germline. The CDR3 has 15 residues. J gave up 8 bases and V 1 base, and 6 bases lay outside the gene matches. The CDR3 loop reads CASSLNPAGGLTQYF. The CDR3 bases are TGTGCCAGCAGCTTAAATCCAGCGGGAGGGCTTACGCAGTATTTT.

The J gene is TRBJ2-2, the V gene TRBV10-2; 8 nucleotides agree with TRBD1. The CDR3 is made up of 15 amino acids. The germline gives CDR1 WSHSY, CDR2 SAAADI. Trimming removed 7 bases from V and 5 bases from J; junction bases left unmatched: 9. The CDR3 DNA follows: TGCGCCAGCAATATACCGGGACAGGCAACCGGGGAGCTGTTTTTT. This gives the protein CASNIPGQATGELFF.

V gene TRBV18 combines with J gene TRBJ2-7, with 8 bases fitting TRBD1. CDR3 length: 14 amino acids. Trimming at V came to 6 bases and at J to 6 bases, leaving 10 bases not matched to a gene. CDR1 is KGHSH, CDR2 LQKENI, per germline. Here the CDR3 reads CASSRAGGLGEQYF. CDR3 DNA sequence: TGTGCCAGCTCCCGGGCAGGGGGCTTGGGCGAGCAGTACTTC.

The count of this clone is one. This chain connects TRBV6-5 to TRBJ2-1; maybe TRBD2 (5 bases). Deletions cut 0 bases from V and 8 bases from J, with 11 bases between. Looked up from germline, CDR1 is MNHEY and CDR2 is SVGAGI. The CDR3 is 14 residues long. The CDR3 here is CASSYSLAQDEQFF. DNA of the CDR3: TGTGCCAGCAGTTACTCGCTAGCTCAGGATGAGCAGTTCTTC.

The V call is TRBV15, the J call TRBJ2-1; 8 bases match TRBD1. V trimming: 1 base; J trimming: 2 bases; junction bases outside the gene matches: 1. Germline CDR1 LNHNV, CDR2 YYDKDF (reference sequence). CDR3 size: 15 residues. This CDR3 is CATSRGQGPYNEQFF. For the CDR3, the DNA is TGTGCCACCAGCAGAGGACAGGGGCCCTACAATGAGCAGTTCTTC. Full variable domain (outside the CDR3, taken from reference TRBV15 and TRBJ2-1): DAMVIQNPRYQVTQFGKPVTLSCSQTLNHNVMYWYQQKSSQAPKLLFHYYDKDFNNEADTPDNFQSRRPNTSFCFLDIRSPGLGDTAMYLCATSRGQGPYNEQFFGPGTRLTVL.

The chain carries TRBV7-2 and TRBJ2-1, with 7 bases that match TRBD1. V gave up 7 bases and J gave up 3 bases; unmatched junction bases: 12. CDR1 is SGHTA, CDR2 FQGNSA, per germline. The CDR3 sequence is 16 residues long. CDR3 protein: CASTQVGTAYYNEQFF. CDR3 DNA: TGTGCCAGCACCCAGGTGGGGACAGCTTACTACAATGAGCAGTTCTTC.

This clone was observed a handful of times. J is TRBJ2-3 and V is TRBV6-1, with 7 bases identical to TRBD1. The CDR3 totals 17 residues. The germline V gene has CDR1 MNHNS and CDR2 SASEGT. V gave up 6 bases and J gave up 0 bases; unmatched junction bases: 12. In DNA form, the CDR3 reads TGTGCCAGCAGCGAATCTCCGGGCAGGGGGAGCACAGATACGCAGTATTTT. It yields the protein CASSESPGRGSTDTQYF.

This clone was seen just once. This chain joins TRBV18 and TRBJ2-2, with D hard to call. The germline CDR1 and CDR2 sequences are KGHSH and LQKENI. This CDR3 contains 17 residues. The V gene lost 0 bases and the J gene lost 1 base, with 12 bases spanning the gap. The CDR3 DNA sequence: TGTGCCAGCTCACCACCTTTGGCTAGTCGGAACACCGGGGAGCTGTTTTTT. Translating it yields CASSPPLASRNTGELFF.

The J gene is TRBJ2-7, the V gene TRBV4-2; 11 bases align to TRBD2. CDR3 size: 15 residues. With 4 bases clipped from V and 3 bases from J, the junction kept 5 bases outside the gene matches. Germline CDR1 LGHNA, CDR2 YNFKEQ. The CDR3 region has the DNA TGTGCCAGCAGCCTAGGGACTAGCGGTTACTACGAGCAGTACTTC. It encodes CASSLGTSGYYEQYF.

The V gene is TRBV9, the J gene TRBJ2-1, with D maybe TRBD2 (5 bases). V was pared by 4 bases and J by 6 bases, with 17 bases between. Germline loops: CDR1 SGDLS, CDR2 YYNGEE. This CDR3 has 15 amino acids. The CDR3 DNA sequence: TGTGCCAGCAGCCCCCGATTGTTAGCGAGCAATGAGCAGTTCTTC. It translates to CASSPRLLASNEQFF. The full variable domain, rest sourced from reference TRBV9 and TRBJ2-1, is DSGVTQTPKHLITATGQRVTLRCSPRSGDLSVYWYQQSLDQGLQFLIQYYNGEERAKGNILERFSAQQFPDLHSELNLSSLELGDSALYFCASSPRLLASNEQFFGPGTRLTVL.

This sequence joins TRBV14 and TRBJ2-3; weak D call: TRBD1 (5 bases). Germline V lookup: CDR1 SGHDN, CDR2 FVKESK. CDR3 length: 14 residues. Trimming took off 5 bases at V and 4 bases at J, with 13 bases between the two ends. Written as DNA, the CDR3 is TGTGCCAGCAGCGGAAGCAGGGCCGCAGATACGCAGTATTTT. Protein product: CASSGSRAADTQYF.

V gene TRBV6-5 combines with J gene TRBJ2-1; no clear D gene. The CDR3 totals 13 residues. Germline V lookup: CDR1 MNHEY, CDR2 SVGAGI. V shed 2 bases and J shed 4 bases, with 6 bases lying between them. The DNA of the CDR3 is TGTGCCAGCAGTTACGTTCGGTACAATGAGCAGTTCTTC. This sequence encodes CASSYVRYNEQFF.

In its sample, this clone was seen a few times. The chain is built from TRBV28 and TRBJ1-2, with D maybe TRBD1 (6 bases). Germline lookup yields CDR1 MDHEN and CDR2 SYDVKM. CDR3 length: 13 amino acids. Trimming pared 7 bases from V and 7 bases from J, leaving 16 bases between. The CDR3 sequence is CASMYQGIRGYTF. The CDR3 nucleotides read TGTGCCAGCATGTACCAGGGGATCCGTGGCTACACCTTC.

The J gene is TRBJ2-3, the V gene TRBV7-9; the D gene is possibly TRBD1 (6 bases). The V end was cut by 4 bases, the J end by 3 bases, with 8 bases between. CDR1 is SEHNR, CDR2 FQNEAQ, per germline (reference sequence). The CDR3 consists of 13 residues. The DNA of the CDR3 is TGTGCCAGCAGCTCACAGGGAACAGATACGCAGTATTTT. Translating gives CASSSQGTDTQYF.

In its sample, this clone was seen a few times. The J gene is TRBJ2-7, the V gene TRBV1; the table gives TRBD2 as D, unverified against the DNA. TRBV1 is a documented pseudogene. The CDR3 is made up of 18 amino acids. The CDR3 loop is CTSSHDIISLATDYEQYF. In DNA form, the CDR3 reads TGCACCAGCAGCCATGACATAATCTCTCTAGCGACAGACTACGAGCAGTACTTC.

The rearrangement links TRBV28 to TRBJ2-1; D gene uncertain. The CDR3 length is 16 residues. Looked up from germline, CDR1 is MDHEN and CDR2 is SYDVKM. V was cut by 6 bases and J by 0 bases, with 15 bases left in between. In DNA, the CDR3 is TGTGCCAGCAGAGCTAGTAACCCGAGCTCCTACAATGAGCAGTTCTTC. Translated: CASRASNPSSYNEQFF.

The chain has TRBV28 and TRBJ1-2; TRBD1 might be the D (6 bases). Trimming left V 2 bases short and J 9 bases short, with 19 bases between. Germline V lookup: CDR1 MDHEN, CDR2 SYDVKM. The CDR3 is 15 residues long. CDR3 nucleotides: TGTGCCAGCAGTTTAAATTCAGGGGCCCTTGGGAGCTACACCTTC. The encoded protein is CASSLNSGALGSYTF.

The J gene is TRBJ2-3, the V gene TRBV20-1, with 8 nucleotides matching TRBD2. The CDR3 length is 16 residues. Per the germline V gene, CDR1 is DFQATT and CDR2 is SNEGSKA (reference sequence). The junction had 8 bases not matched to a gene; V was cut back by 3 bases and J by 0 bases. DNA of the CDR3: TGCAGTGCTAGTAAGCAGGGCGGGAGGAGCACAGATACGCAGTATTTT. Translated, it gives CSASKQGGRSTDTQYF.

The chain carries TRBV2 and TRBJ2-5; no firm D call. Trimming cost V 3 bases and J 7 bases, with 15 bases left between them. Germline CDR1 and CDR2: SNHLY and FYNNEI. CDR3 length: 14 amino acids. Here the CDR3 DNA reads TGTGCCAGCAGTGAGAGGCCCTTTGGCGGGACCCAGTACTTC. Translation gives CASSERPFGGTQYF.